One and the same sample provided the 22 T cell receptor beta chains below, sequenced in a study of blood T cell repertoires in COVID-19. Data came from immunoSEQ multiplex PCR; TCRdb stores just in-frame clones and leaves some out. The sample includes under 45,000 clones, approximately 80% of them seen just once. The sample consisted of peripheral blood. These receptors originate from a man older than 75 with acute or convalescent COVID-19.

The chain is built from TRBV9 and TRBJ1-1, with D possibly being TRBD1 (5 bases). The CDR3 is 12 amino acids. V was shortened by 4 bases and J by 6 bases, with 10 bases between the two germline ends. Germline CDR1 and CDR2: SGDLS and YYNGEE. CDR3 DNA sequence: TGTGCCAGCAGCTCCAAGGGGTCTGAAGCTTTCTTT. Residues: CASSSKGSEAFF.

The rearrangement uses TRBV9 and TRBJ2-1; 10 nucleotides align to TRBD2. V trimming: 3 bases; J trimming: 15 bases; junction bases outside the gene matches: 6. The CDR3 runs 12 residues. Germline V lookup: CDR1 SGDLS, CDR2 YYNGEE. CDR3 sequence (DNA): TGTGCCAGCAGCGCTAGCGGGAGTTTTGCGTTCTTC. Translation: CASSASGSFAFF.

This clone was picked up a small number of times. CDR3 protein: CASSGGQGDTQYF. CDR3 in DNA: TGTGCCAGCAGCGGGGGGCAGGGAGATACGCAGTATTTT. The rearrangement joins TRBV2 to TRBJ2-3, with a weak D call TRBD2 (7 bases). The CDR3 is made up of 13 amino acids. Germline-derived CDR1 and CDR2 are SNHLY and FYNNEI. V lost 6 bases to trimming and J lost 5 bases, with 12 bases between them.

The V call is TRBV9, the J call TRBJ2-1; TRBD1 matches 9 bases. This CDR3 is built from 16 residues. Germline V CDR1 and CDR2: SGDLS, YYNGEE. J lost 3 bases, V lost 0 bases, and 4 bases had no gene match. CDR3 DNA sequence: TGTGCCAGCAGCGTAGGAGGGACAGGGTACTACAATGAGCAGTTCTTC. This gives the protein CASSVGGTGYYNEQFF.

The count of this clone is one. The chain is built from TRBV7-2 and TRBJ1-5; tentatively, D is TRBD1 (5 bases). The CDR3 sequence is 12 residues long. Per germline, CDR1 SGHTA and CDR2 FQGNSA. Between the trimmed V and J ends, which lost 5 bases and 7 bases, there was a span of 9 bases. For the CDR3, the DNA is TGTGCCAGCAGCCTGGACACACAGCCCCAGCATTTT. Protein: CASSLDTQPQHF.

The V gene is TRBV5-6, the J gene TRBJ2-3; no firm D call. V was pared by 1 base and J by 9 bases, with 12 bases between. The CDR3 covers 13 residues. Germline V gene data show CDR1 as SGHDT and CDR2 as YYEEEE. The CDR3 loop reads CASSLKAGDTQYF. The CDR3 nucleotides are TGTGCCAGCAGCTTGAAAGCCGGAGACACGCAGTATTTT.

The CDR3 reads CASSSRSAEQFF. CDR3 bases: TGTGCCAGCAGCTCCCGCAGCGCTGAGCAGTTCTTC. J is TRBJ2-1 and V is TRBV5-4; D gene ambiguous. CDR1 is SGHNT and CDR2 is YYREEE in the germline V gene (reference sequence). This CDR3 comprises 12 residues. Between the trimmed V and J ends, which lost 3 bases and 9 bases, there was a span of 10 bases.

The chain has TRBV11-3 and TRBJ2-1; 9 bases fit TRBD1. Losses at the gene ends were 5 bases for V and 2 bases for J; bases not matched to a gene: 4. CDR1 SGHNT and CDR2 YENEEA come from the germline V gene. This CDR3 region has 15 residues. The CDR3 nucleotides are TGTGCCAGCAGCCGACGGACAGGGGCCTACAATGAGCAGTTCTTC. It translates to CASSRRTGAYNEQFF. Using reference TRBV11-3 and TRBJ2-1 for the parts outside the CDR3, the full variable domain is EAGVVQSPRYKIIEKKQPVAFWCNPISGHNTLYWYLQNLGQGPELLIRYENEEAVDDSQLPKDRFSAERLKGVDSTLKIQPAELGDSAVYLCASSRRTGAYNEQFFGPGTRLTVL.

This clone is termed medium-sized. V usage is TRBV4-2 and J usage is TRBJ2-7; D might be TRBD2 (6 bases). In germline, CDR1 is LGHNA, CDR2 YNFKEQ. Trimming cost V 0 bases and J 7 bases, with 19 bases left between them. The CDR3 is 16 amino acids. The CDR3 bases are TGTGCCAGCAGCCAAGATCCAGCGGGTGGGGGTGCGGAGCAGTACTTC. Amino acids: CASSQDPAGGGAEQYF.

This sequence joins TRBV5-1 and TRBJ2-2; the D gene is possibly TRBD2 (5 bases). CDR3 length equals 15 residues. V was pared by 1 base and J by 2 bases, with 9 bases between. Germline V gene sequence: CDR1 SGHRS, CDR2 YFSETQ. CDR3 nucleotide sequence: TGCGCCAGCAGCTTGTTGGAGGTAAACACCGGGGAGCTGTTTTTT. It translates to CASSLLEVNTGELFF.

The CDR3 coding sequence is TGTGCCAGCTCACCACCAGGAAGGCTAGCGGGATCAGAAAATGAGCAGTTCTTC. Amino acids: CASSPPGRLAGSENEQFF. This sequence joins TRBV18 and TRBJ2-1; TRBD2 matches at 9 bases. The germline gives CDR1 KGHSH, CDR2 LQKENI. The J segment lost 7 bases and the V segment lost 0 bases, leaving 13 bases of the junction unmatched. CDR3 size: 18 residues.

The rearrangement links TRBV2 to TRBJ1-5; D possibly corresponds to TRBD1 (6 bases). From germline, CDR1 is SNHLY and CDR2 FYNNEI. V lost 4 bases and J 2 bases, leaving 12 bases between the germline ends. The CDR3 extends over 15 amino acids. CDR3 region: CASSAQGNGNQPQHF. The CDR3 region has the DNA TGTGCCAGCAGTGCTCAGGGGAATGGCAATCAGCCCCAGCATTTT.

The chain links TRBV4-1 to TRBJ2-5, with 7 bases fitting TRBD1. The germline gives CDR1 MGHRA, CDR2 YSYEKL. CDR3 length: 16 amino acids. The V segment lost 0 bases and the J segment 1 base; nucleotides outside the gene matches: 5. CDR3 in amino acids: CASSQDGTEVQETQYF. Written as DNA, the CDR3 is TGCGCCAGCAGCCAAGATGGGACAGAAGTCCAAGAGACCCAGTACTTC.

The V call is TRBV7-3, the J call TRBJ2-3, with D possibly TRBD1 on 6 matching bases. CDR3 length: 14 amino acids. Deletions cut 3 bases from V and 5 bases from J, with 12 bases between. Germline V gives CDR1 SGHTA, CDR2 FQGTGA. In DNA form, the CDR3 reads TGTGCCAGCAGCTTCGAGGACAGCCGAGATACGCAGTATTTT. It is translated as CASSFEDSRDTQYF.

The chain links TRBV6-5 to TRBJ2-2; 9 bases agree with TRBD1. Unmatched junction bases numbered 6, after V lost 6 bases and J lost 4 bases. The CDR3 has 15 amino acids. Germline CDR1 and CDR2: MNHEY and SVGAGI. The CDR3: CASSRDRVVTGELFF. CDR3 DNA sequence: TGTGCCAGCAGCAGGGACAGGGTGGTCACCGGGGAGCTGTTTTTT.

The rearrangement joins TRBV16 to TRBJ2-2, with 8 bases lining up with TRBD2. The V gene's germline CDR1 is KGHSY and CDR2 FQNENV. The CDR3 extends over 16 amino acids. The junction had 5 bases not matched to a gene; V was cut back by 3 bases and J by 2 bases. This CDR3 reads CASSHDGRANTGELFF. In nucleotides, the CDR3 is TGTGCCAGCAGCCATGACGGGAGGGCCAACACCGGGGAGCTGTTTTTT.

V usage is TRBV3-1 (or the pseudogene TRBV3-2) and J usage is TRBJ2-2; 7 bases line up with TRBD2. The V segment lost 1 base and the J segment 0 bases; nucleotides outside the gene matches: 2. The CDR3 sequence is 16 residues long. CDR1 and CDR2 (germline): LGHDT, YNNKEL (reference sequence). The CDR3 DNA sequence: TGTGCCAGCAGCCAAGTTGGGGGGGCGAACACCGGGGAGCTGTTTTTT. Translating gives CASSQVGGANTGELFF.

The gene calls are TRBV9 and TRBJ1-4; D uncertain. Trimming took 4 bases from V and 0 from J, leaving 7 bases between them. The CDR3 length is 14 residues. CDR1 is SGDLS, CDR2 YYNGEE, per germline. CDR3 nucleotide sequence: TGTGCCAGCAGCTTCTCTTCAACTAATGAAAAACTGTTTTTT. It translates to CASSFSSTNEKLFF.

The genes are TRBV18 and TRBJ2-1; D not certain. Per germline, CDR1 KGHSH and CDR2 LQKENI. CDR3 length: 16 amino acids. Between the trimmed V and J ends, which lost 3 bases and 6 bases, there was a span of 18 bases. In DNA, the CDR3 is TGTGCCAGCTCACCCACTAACGTTGTTGCTGTCAATGAGCAGTTCTTC. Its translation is CASSPTNVVAVNEQFF.

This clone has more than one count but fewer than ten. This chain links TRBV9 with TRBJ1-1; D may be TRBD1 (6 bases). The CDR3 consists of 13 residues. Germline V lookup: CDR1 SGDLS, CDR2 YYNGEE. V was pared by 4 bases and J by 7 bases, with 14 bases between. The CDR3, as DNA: TGTGCCAGCAGCCCCCTTTCGGACAGTGAAGCTTTCTTT. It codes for CASSPLSDSEAFF.

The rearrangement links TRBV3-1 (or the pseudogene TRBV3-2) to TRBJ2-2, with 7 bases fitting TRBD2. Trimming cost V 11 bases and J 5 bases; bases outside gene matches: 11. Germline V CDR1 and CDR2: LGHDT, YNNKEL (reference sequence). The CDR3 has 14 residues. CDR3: CAREAARRTGELFF. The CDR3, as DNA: TGTGCCCGGGAGGCGGCCCGAAGGACCGGGGAGCTGTTTTTT.

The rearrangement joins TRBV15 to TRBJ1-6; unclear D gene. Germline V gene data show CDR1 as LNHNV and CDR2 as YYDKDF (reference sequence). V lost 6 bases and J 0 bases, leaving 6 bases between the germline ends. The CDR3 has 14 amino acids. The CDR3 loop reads CATRGNSYNSPLHF. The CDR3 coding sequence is TGTGCCACCAGGGGCAACTCCTATAATTCACCCCTCCACTTT. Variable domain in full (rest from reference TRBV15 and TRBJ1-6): DAMVIQNPRYQVTQFGKPVTLSCSQTLNHNVMYWYQQKSSQAPKLLFHYYDKDFNNEADTPDNFQSRRPNTSFCFLDIRSPGLGDTAMYLCATRGNSYNSPLHFGNGTRLTVT.